Shown below are 18 T cell receptor beta chains from a single sample sequenced in a study of neurological immune-mediated disorders. A single record per CDR3 protein comes from TCRdb applying MiXCR to the 5' RACE reads. The table shows roughly 80,000 distinct CDR3 sequences, with under 20% occurring only once. The sequenced sample consisted of PBMCs. All receptors come from a woman aged 40 to 55 in good health.

Many counts were recorded for this clonotype. This chain connects TRBV3-1 to TRBJ1-2; 9 nucleotides align to TRBD1. Germline CDR1 and CDR2: LGHDT and YNNKEL (reference sequence). The length of the CDR3 is 17 residues. V gave up 0 bases and J gave up 4 bases; unmatched junction bases: 9. The CDR3 nucleotides are TGTGCCAGCAGCCAAGAAAGGAGTACGACAGGGGGCTATGGCTACACCTTC. Translation: CASSQERSTTGGYGYTF.

This clonotype showed up many times. V usage is TRBV5-1 and J usage is TRBJ1-5; no reliable D call. CDR3 length: 13 amino acids. V was clipped by 0 bases and J by 6 bases, with 7 bases between them. Per the germline V gene, CDR1 is SGHRS and CDR2 is YFSETQ. In DNA form, the CDR3 reads TGCGCCAGCAGCTTGGAAGGATTTCAGCCCCAGCATTTT. It encodes CASSLEGFQPQHF.

This clonotype was counted at least ten times. The chain uses TRBV4-2 and TRBJ1-1; D unclear. The germline V gene encodes CDR1 LGHNA and CDR2 YNFKEQ. V was cut by 1 base and J by 5 bases, with 11 bases left in between. The CDR3 is 14 residues long. The DNA for the CDR3 is TGTGCCAGCAGCCAAGGGCTGGGGTGGACTGAAGCTTTCTTT. It codes for CASSQGLGWTEAFF.

This clonotype was found many times. The J gene is TRBJ2-1, the V gene TRBV20-1, with TRBD2 identical over 7 bases. Germline values: CDR1 DFQATT, CDR2 SNEGSKA (reference sequence). V lost 1 base, J lost 10 bases, and 13 bases stayed unmatched. The CDR3 covers 15 residues. Here the CDR3 reads CSARGLAAIVGEQFF. The CDR3 DNA sequence: TGCAGTGCTAGAGGACTAGCCGCCATTGTGGGCGAGCAGTTCTTC.

This clonotype was seen ten or more times. The junction and the germline gene differ at one end; a read error may be behind it. This chain links TRBV5-6 with TRBJ2-7; TRBD1 matches at 9 bases. CDR1 and CDR2 from the germline V gene are SGHDT and YYEEEE. This CDR3 has 11 residues. The CDR3 DNA sequence: TGTGCCAGCAGCTTTCGGGACAGGGAGGACTTC. Protein sequence: CASSFRDREDF.

This clonotype was counted at least ten times. V is TRBV12-3 or TRBV12-4 and J is TRBJ2-1; 9 bases map to TRBD1. The CDR3 is 15 residues long. J was trimmed by 9 bases and V by 5 bases; bases with no gene match: 11. As DNA, the CDR3 is TGTGCCAGCAGTGCGACTACACAGGGGGCGGGTGAGCAGTTCTTC. This translates into CASSATTQGAGEQFF.

This chain joins TRBV5-1 and TRBJ1-1; the match to TRBD1 covers 8 bases. V shed 4 bases and J 9 bases; nucleotides not matched to a gene: 14. From germline, CDR1 is SGHRS and CDR2 YFSETQ. The CDR3 extends over 15 amino acids. The chain's CDR3 is CASSPAEGTGSKAFF. As DNA, the CDR3 is TGCGCCAGCAGCCCGGCAGAAGGGACAGGCTCTAAAGCTTTCTTT.

This clonotype was seen repeatedly, ten times or more. The chain combines TRBV5-8 with TRBJ2-7, with a possible D match to TRBD2 (5 bases). The CDR3 contains 12 residues. Between the trimmed V and J ends, which lost 4 bases and 4 bases, there was a span of 9 bases. Per the germline V gene, CDR1 is SGHTS and CDR2 is YDEGEE. The CDR3 DNA follows: TGTGCCAGCAGCATGTGGGAGTACGAGCAGTACTTC. Its translation: CASSMWEYEQYF.

This clonotype was counted many times. This chain joins TRBV28 and TRBJ2-5, with D unresolved. Germline V gene lookup returns CDR1 MDHEN and CDR2 SYDVKM. CDR3 size: 12 residues. V was trimmed by 6 bases and J by 5 bases, leaving 10 bases between them. In DNA, the CDR3 is TGTGCCAGCAGGGGCGTCAGGGAGACCCAGTACTTC. It codes for CASRGVRETQYF.

This clonotype was counted many times. The rearrangement uses TRBV14 and TRBJ2-1; D is ambiguous. Trimming stripped 3 bases from V and 9 bases from J, with 12 bases between. The CDR3 length is 13 residues. The germline V gene has CDR1 SGHDN and CDR2 FVKESK. CDR3 nucleotides: TGTGCCAGCAGCCAGCACGTGGCGTTTGAGCAGTTCTTC. Translating gives CASSQHVAFEQFF.

This clonotype was seen ten or more times. V gene TRBV3-1 combines with J gene TRBJ2-5, with D tentatively TRBD1 or TRBD2 (6 bases each). V lost 0 bases and J 7 bases, leaving 15 bases between the germline ends. The CDR3 length is 15 residues. Germline V gives CDR1 LGHDT, CDR2 YNNKEL (reference sequence). The CDR3 coding sequence is TGTGCCAGCAGCCAAGATCTTTCACAGGGAGGGACCCAGTACTTC. This gives the protein CASSQDLSQGGTQYF.

The chain joins TRBV29-1 to TRBJ1-1, with a weak D call TRBD1 (5 bases). This CDR3 is 12 amino acids long. From germline, CDR1 is SQVTM and CDR2 ANQGSEA. The V and J ends lost 7 bases and 7 bases respectively, with 16 bases between them. CDR3 sequence (DNA): TGCAGCGGAACAGGAGGCTACAATGAAGCTTTCTTT. It yields the protein CSGTGGYNEAFF.

This clonotype occurred many times. CDR3 sequence reads: CASSLGPLADTQYF. The CDR3 bases are TGTGCCAGCAGCTTAGGGCCTCTAGCAGATACGCAGTATTTT. This chain links TRBV7-3 with TRBJ2-3; D is undetermined. Deletions cut 2 bases from V and 4 bases from J, with 10 bases between. Germline CDR1 is SGHTA and CDR2 is FQGTGA. The CDR3 consists of 14 residues.

This clonotype came up many times. The chain joins TRBV6-1 to TRBJ2-7; D gene ambiguous. Looked up from germline, CDR1 is MNHNS and CDR2 is SASEGT. The CDR3 consists of 11 residues. Trimming removed 6 bases at V and 7 bases at J, with 10 bases between. DNA for the CDR3: TGTGCCAGCAGGAACTCCCGGGAGCAGTACGTC. It specifies CASRNSREQYV.

The table lists this clonotype with many counts. This chain connects TRBV12-3 or TRBV12-4 to TRBJ2-1; D is undetermined. The V end was cut by 1 base, the J end by 8 bases, with 15 bases between. The CDR3 runs to 15 residues. Here the CDR3 reads CASSLGSGLSYEQFF. In DNA, the CDR3 is TGTGCCAGCAGTTTAGGTTCCGGGCTATCCTATGAGCAGTTCTTC.

This clonotype has at least ten counts. This chain's CDR3 is CASSDVNLQETQYF. For the CDR3, the DNA is TGCGCCAGCAGTGATGTAAACCTCCAAGAGACCCAGTACTTC. The chain is built from TRBV10-2 and TRBJ2-5, with D unclear. CDR1 is WSHSY and CDR2 is SAAADI in the germline V gene. The germline V and J ends were trimmed by 3 bases and 1 base, with 9 bases remaining between them. The CDR3 extends over 14 amino acids.

This clonotype was seen at least ten times. The V call is TRBV6-5, the J call TRBJ2-1; TRBD1 agrees at 8 bases. Germline CDR1 reads MNHEY; CDR2 reads SVGAGI. The junction had 3 bases not matched to a gene; V was cut back by 5 bases and J by 12 bases. The CDR3 runs to 11 residues. The CDR3 sequence: CASSHGTGQFF. The CDR3 DNA sequence: TGTGCCAGCAGTCACGGGACAGGGCAGTTCTTC.

This clonotype was counted many times. The J gene is TRBJ1-1, the V gene TRBV3-1, with a weak D call TRBD1 (5 bases). Germline CDR1 LGHDT, CDR2 YNNKEL (reference sequence). V lost 4 bases, J lost 1 base, and 13 bases lay in between. The CDR3 is 15 amino acids. CDR3 protein: CASSRAGTENTEAFF. The CDR3 DNA follows: TGTGCCAGCAGCCGGGCCGGGACGGAGAACACTGAAGCTTTCTTT.